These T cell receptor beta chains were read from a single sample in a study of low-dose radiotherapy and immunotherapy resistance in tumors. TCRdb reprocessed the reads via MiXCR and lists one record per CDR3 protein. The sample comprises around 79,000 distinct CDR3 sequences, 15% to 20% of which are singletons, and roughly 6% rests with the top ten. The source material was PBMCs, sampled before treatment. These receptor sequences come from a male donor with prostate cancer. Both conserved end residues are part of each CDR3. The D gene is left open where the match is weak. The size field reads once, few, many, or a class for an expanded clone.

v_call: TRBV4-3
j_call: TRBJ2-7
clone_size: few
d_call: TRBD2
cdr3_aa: CASSQPRGEENYEQYF
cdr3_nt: TGCGCCAGCAGCCAACCCCGGGGGGAGGAGAACTACGAGCAGTACTTC

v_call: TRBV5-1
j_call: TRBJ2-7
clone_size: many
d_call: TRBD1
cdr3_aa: CASSPGTGGREQYF
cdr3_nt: TGCGCCAGCAGCCCGGGGACAGGGGGTCGCGAGCAGTACTTC

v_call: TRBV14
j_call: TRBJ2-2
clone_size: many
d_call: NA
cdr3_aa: CASSQEWRRAGELFF
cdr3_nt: NA

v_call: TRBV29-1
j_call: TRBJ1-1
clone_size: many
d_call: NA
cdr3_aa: CSVIRSGGEAFF
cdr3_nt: TGCAGCGTCATCCGGTCCGGGGGAGAAGCTTTCTTT

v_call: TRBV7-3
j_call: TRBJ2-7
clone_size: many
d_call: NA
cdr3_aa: CASSFTSDSYEQYF
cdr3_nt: TGTGCCAGCAGCTTTACCTCAGACTCCTACGAGCAGTACTTC

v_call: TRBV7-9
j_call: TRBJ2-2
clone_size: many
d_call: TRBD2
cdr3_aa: CASSWTSGADTGELFF
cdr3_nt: TGTGCCAGCAGCTGGACTAGCGGGGCCGACACCGGGGAGCTGTTTTTT

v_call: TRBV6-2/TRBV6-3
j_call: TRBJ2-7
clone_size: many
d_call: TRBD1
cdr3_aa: CASSASTGFLSYEQYF
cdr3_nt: TGTGCCAGCAGTGCTTCGACAGGGTTCCTCTCCTACGAGCAGTACTTC

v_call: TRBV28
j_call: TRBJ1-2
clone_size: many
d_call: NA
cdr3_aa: CASSPSGSGTDYGYTF
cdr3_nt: TGTGCCAGCAGTCCGTCTGGTTCAGGGACGGACTATGGCTACACCTTC

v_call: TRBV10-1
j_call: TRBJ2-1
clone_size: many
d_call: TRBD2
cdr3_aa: CASSDPTSTSGGLTGQFF
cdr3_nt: TGCGCCAGCAGTGACCCAACCTCGACTAGCGGCGGGCTAACGGGGCAGTTCTTC

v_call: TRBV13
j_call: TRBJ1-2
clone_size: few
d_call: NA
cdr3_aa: CASSLAPQANYGYTF
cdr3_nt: TGTGCCAGCAGCTTAGCCCCCCAGGCGAACTATGGCTACACCTTC

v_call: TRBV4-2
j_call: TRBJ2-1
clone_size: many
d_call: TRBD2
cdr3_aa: CASSQGTSGGDGHEQFF
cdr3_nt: TGTGCCAGCAGCCAAGGGACTAGCGGGGGGGATGGGCATGAGCAGTTCTTC

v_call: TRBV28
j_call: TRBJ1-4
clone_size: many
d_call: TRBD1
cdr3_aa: CASSSRQGATNEKLFF
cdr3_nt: TGTGCCAGCAGTTCTCGACAGGGGGCTACTAATGAAAAACTGTTTTTT

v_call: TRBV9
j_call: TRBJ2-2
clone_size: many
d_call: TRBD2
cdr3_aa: CASSVEAGGPTGELFF
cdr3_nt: TGTGCCAGCAGCGTAGAAGCGGGAGGGCCAACCGGGGAGCTGTTTTTT

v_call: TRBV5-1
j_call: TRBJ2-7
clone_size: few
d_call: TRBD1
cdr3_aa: CASSLGQDYEQYF
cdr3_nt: TGCGCCAGCAGCCTAGGACAGGACTACGAGCAGTACTTC

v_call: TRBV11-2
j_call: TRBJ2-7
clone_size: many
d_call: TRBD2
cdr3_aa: CASSRRAGGPRTSGSPPSYEQYF
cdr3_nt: TGTGCCAGCAGCAGACGGGCGGGGGGCCCACGGACTAGCGGGAGTCCCCCCTCCTACGAGCAGTACTTC

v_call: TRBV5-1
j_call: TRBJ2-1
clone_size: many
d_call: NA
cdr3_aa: CASGGRSSYNEQFF
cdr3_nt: TGCGCCAGCGGGGGGCGCAGCTCCTACAATGAGCAGTTCTTC

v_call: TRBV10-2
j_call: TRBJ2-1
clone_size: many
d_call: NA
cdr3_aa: CASRGLNNEQFF
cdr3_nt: TGCGCCAGCAGGGGACTGAACAATGAGCAGTTCTTC

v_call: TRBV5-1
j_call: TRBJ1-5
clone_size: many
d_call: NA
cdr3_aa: CASSLDGFSNQPQHF
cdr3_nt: TGCGCCAGCAGCTTGGATGGGTTCAGCAATCAGCCCCAGCATTTT

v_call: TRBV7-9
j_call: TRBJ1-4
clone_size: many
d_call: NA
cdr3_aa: CASSPDYQGGKLFF
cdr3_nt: TGTGCCAGCAGCCCTGACTACCAAGGAGGAAAACTGTTTTTT

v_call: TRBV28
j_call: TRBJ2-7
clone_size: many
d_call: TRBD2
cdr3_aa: CASSLISAGDEQYF
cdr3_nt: TGTGCCAGCAGTTTAATCTCGGCGGGAGATGAGCAGTACTTC

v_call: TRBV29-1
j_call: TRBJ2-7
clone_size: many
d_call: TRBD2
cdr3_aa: CSVVGSGSPEQYF
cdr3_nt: TGCAGCGTTGTTGGTAGCGGGAGTCCCGAGCAGTACTTC

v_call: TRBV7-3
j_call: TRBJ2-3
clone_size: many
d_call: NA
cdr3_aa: CASSSDTGLSTDTQYF
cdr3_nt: TGTGCCAGCAGCTCGGACACCGGCCTGAGCACAGATACGCAGTATTTT